This T cell receptor (beta chain) was identified in a study of T cell repertoires in ileal Crohn's disease. Study-level information: M6 samples are neoterminal ileum biopsies from postoperative colonoscopy. Study-level results: Compared with CD4 T cells, sorted CD8 cells carried more expanded clones. Within the first postoperative year, endoscopy came at median roughly seven months.

Comments on this clone: Its antigen is as yet unknown.

Time point meaning: neoterminal ileum biopsy at postoperative endoscopy, about 6 months after surgery. TCRdb keeps only in-frame clones here, not all; method: immunoSEQ multiplex PCR. Here the sample spans roughly 1,900 clones, 80% to 90% being singletons. There are 15 residues in the CDR3. V lost 3 bases to trimming and J lost 3 bases; unmatched junction nucleotides: 4. Per the germline V gene, CDR1 is SGHTA and CDR2 is FQGTGA. This TCR derives from an adult with Crohn's disease. The chain combines TRBV7-3 with TRBJ2-7; 11 bases align to TRBD1. The sequencing sample was made of ileal tissue. This CDR3 is CASSFQGQGGYEQYF. In DNA, the CDR3 is TGTGCCAGCAGCTTCCAGGGACAGGGGGGCTACGAGCAGTACTTC.